The present T cell receptor beta chain was sequenced within a study of blood T cell repertoires in COVID-19. A few counts support this clone. At one boundary the junction diverges from the germline segment, which might be a read error. The V gene's germline CDR1 is SGHTA and CDR2 FQGNSA. CDR3 length: 15 residues. Produced via immunoSEQ multiplex PCR; TCRdb's table is partial and in-frame only. The table includes about 140,000 clones, about 86% detected once. The gene calls are TRBV7-2 and TRBJ1-2; 8 nucleotides match TRBD1. The source material was peripheral blood. The clonotype originates from a woman aged 40 to 50 with acute or convalescent COVID-19. The CDR3 DNA reads as TGTGCCAGCAGCTCGGCCCCGGACAGGGCCTATGACTACACCTTC. Translation gives CASSSAPDRAYDYTF.